The clone carrying this T cell receptor beta chain appeared once. One entry per CDR3 protein results from TCRdb running MiXCR on the 5' RACE reads. Counted here are 200,000 to 300,000 distinct CDR3 sequences, around 32% occurring once; the ten biggest clones make up 4% to 5.5%. This sample was taken from a study of CD8 T cells in ankylosing spondylitis. The sample was blood, either unsorted or a sorted T cell fraction (not recorded which). This receptor was taken from a male donor with ankylosing spondylitis or in good health (not recorded which).

The CDR3 is CASSLLPFGSGRAEAFF. CDR3 bases: TGCGCCAGCAGCCTTCTACCCTTCGGATCGGGGAGGGCTGAAGCTTTCTTT. V gene TRBV5-1 combines with J gene TRBJ1-1; D is undetermined. There are 17 residues in the CDR3. Germline CDR1 is SGHRS and CDR2 is YFSETQ. The germline V and J ends were trimmed by 4 bases and 6 bases, with 25 bases remaining between them.